The 3 T cell receptor beta chains listed next were all sequenced from one sample in a study of blood T cell repertoires in COVID-19. Sequencing used immunoSEQ multiplex PCR; TCRdb keeps in-frame clones, though not all of them. Among about 310,000 clones listed, about 87% were seen once. The sample comprised peripheral blood. These receptors all stem from a woman between 50 and 59 years old who had recovered from COVID-19.

The V and J genes are TRBV5-1 and TRBJ1-1; 8 nucleotides align to TRBD1. Trimming cost V 4 bases and J 0 bases; bases outside gene matches: 14. The CDR3 loop spans 18 amino acids. Per germline, CDR1 SGHRS and CDR2 YFSETQ. CDR3 coding DNA: TGCGCCAGCAGCCAAAAAACGACAGGGGTTAGCCTGAACACTGAAGCTTTCTTT. Its protein product is CASSQKTTGVSLNTEAFF.

This clone was picked up one time. The junction departs from germline at one end; a sequencing error may be responsible. The J gene is TRBJ2-1, the V gene TRBV10-2; 8 positions agree with TRBD2. The CDR3 loop spans 17 amino acids. The germline gives CDR1 WSHSY, CDR2 SAAADI. The CDR3 coding sequence is TGCGCCAGCAGGGCCGGGGCGGGAGGTTTTCCCTACAATGGGCAGTTCTTC. Translated, it gives CASRAGAGGFPYNGQFF.

CDR3: CASSLTTGSYEQYF. CDR3 nucleotides: TGTGCCAGCAGCCTGACCACAGGGTCCTACGAGCAGTACTTC. The chain couples TRBV6-2 or TRBV6-3 to TRBJ2-7; D might be TRBD1 (6 bases). CDR1 and CDR2 from the germline V gene are MNHEY and SVGEGT. This CDR3 comprises 14 residues. Trimming stripped 6 bases from V and 1 base from J, with 13 bases between.